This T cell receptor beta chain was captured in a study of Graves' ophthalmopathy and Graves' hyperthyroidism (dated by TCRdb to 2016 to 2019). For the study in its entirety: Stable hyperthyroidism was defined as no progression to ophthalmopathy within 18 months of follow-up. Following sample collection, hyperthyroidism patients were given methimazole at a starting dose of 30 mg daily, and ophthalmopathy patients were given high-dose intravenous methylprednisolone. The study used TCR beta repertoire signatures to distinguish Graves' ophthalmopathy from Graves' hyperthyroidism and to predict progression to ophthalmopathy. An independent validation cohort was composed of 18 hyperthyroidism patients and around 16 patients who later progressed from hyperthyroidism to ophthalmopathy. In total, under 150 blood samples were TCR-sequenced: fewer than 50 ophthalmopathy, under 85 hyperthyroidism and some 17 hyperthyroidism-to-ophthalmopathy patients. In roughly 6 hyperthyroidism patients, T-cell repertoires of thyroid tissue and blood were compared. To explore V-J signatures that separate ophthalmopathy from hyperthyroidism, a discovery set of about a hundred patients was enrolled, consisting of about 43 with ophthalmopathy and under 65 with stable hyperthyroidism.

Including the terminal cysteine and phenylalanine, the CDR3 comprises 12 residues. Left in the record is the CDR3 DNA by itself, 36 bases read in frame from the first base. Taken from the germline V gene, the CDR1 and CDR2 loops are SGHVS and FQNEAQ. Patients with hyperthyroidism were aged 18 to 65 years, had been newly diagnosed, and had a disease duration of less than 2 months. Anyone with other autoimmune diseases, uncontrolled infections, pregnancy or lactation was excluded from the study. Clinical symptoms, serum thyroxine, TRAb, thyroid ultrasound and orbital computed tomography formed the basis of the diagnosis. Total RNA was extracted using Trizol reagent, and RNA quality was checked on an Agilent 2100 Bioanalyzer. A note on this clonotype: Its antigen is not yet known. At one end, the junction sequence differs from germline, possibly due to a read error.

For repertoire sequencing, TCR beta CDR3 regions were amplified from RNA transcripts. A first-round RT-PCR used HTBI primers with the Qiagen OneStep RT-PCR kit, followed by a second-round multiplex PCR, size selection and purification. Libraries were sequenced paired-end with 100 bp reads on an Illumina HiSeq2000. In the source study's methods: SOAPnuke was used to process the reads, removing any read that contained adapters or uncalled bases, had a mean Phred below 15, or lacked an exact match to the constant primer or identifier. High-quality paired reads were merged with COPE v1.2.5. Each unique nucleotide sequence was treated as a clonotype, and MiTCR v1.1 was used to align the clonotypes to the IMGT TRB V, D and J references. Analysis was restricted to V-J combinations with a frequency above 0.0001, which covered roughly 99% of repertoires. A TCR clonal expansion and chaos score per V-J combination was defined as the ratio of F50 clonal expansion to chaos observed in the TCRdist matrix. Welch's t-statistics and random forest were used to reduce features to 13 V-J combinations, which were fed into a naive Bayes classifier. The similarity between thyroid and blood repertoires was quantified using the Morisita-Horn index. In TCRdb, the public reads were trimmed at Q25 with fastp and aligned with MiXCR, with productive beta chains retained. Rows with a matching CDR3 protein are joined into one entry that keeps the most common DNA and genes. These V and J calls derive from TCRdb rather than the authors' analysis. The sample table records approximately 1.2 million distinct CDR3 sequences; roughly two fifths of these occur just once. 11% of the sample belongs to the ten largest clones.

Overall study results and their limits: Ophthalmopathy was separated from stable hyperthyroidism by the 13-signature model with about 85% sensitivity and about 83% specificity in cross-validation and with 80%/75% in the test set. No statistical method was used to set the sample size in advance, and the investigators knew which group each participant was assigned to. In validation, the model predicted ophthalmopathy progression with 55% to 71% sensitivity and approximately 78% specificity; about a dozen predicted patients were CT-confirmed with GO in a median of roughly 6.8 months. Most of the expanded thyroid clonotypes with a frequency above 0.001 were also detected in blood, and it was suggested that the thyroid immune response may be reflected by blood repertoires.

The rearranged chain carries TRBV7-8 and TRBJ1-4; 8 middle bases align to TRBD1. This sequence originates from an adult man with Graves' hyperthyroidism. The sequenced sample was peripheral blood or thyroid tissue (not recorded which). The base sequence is TGTGCCAGCAGGTCTGGGACAGGCAGACCTAATTTT. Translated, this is CASRSGTGRPNF.